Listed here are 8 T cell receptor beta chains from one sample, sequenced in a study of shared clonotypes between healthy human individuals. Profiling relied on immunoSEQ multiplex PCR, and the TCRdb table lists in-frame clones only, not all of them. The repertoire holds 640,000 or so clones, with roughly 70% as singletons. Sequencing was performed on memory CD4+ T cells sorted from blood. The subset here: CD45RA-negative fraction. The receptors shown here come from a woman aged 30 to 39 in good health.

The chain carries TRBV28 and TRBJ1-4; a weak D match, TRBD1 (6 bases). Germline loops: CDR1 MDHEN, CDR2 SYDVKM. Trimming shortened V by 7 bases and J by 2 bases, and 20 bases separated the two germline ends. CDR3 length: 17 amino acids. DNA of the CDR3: TGTGCCAGCATCAACGGGGGGGCGCGGGGTACTAATGAAAAACTGTTTTTT. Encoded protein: CASINGGARGTNEKLFF.

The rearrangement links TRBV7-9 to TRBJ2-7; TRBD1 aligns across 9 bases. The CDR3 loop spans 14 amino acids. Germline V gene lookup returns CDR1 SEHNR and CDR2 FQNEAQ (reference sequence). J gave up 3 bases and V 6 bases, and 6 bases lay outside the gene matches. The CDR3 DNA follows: TGTGCCAGCAGTCTGACAGGGGGAGACTACGAGCAGTACTTC. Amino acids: CASSLTGGDYEQYF.

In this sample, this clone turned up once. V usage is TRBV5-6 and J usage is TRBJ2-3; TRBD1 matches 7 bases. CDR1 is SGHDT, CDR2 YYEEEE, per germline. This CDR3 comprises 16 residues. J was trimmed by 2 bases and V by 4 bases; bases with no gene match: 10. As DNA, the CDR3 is TGTGCCAGCAGCGGGACCGGGACAGTCCCCACAGATACGCAGTATTTT. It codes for CASSGTGTVPTDTQYF.

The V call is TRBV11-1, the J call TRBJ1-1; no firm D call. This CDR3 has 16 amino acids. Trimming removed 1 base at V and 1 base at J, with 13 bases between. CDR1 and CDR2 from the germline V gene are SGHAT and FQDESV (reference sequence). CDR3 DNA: TGTGCCAGCAGCTTAGTTCGCGGCGGTTCGAACACTGAAGCTTTCTTT. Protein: CASSLVRGGSNTEAFF.

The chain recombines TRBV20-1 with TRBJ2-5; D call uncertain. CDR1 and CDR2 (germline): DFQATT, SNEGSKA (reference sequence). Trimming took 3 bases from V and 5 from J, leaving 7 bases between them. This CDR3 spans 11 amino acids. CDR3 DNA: TGCAGTGCTAGGTCCCATGAGACCCAGTACTTC. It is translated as CSARSHETQYF.

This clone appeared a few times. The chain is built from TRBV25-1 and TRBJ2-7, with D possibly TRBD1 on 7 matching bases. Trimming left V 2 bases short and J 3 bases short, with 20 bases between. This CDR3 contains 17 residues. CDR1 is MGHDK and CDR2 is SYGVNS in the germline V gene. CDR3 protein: CASSEGEGTDGSYEQYF. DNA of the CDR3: TGTGCCAGCAGTGAAGGAGAAGGGACAGACGGGAGCTACGAGCAGTACTTC.

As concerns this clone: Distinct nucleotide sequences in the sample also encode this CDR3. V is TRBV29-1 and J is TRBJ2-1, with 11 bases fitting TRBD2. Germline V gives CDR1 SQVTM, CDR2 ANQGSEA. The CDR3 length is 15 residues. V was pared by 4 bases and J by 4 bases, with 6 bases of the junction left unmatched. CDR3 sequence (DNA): TGCAGCGTTGTACTAGCGGGAGTGGCGTACAATGAGCAGTTCTTC. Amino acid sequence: CSVVLAGVAYNEQFF.

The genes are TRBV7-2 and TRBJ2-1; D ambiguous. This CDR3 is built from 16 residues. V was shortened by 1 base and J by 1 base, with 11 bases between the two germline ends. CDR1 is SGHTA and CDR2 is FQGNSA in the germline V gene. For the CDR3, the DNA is TGTGCCAGCAGCTTAGGTGCCCTCACTTCCTACAATGAGCAGTTCTTC. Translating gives CASSLGALTSYNEQFF.